Listed below are T cell receptor beta chains from one sample, sequenced in a study of early T cells in non-severe SARS-CoV-2 infection. TCRdb re-called the 5' RACE reads through MiXCR, storing one row per CDR3 protein. Of tens of thousands of distinct CDR3 sequences in the sample, approximately 9.9% are singletons; the top ten hold less than 25%. The sequencing input was whole blood. These receptors were taken from an adult who was a healthcare worker with PCR-confirmed SARS-CoV-2 infection or an uninfected control (not recorded which). CDR3s include the opening cysteine and the closing phenylalanine or tryptophan. The D gene is left open where the match is weak. Size is omitted from some rows. Given values are once, few, many or a class for expanded clones.

abundance: few; v_gene: TRBV7-9; d_gene: NA; j_gene: TRBJ2-7; CDR3aa: CASSSYTDAYEQYF; CDR3nt: TGTGCCAGCAGCTCCTATACGGACGCCTACGAGCAGTACTTC
abundance: NA; v_gene: TRBV30; d_gene: NA; j_gene: TRBJ1-3; CDR3aa: CAWTQGKHSGNTIYF; CDR3nt: TGTGCCTGGACACAGGGAAAACACTCTGGAAACACCATATATTTT
abundance: NA; v_gene: TRBV6-1; d_gene: TRBD1; j_gene: TRBJ1-2; CDR3aa: CASSEDQTGGAYTF; CDR3nt: TGTGCCAGCAGTGAAGACCAAACAGGGGGCGCTTACACCTTC
abundance: NA; v_gene: TRBV20-1; d_gene: NA; j_gene: TRBJ1-1; CDR3aa: CSARDQTPTAEAFF; CDR3nt: TGCAGTGCTAGAGATCAAACCCCGACCGCTGAAGCTTTCTTT
abundance: NA; v_gene: TRBV4-1; d_gene: NA; j_gene: TRBJ1-5; CDR3aa: CATRGGINQPQHF; CDR3nt: TGCGCCACCCGGGGGGGAATAAATCAGCCCCAGCATTTT
abundance: many; v_gene: TRBV30; d_gene: NA; j_gene: TRBJ2-2; CDR3aa: CAHEGGATSLTGELFF; CDR3nt: TGTGCCCATGAGGGGGGGGCCACGAGCTTGACCGGGGAGCTGTTTTTT
abundance: many; v_gene: TRBV7-2; d_gene: NA; j_gene: TRBJ2-1; CDR3aa: CASSPTGDALYNEQFF; CDR3nt: TGTGCCAGCAGCCCTACGGGGGACGCCCTCTACAATGAGCAGTTCTTC
abundance: few; v_gene: TRBV5-1; d_gene: NA; j_gene: TRBJ1-2; CDR3aa: CASSQGTSTNYGYTF; CDR3nt: TGCGCCAGCAGCCAGGGGACATCAACTAACTATGGCTACACCTTC
abundance: NA; v_gene: TRBV2; d_gene: NA; j_gene: TRBJ2-3; CDR3aa: CASSEGSRASTDTQYF; CDR3nt: TGTGCCAGCAGTGAGGGGTCTAGGGCCTCCACAGATACGCAGTATTTT
abundance: few; v_gene: TRBV6-6; d_gene: NA; j_gene: TRBJ1-2; CDR3aa: CASSYAQQGYGYTF; CDR3nt: TGTGCCAGCAGTTACGCCCAGCAGGGCTATGGCTACACCTTC
abundance: NA; v_gene: TRBV12-3/TRBV12-4; d_gene: NA; j_gene: TRBJ2-5; CDR3aa: CASSRTGGGQETQYF; CDR3nt: TGTGCCAGCAGCCGGACCGGGGGCGGACAAGAGACCCAGTACTTC
abundance: many; v_gene: TRBV6-6; d_gene: NA; j_gene: TRBJ2-3; CDR3aa: CASSSFHIRTTDTQYF; CDR3nt: TGTGCCAGCAGTTCCTTTCATATTCGGACCACAGATACGCAGTATTTT
abundance: NA; v_gene: TRBV29-1; d_gene: TRBD1; j_gene: TRBJ2-7; CDR3aa: CSVGGTGLSYEQYF; CDR3nt: TGCAGCGTTGGTGGGACAGGGCTTTCCTACGAGCAGTACTTC
abundance: many; v_gene: TRBV5-6; d_gene: NA; j_gene: TRBJ2-4; CDR3aa: CASSSQGRAVQYF; CDR3nt: TGTGCCAGCAGCTCGCAGGGTAGAGCCGTTCAGTACTTC
abundance: NA; v_gene: TRBV7-3; d_gene: TRBD1; j_gene: TRBJ2-2; CDR3aa: CASSPSSDRGTGELFF; CDR3nt: TGTGCCAGCAGCCCCTCCTCGGACAGGGGGACCGGGGAGCTGTTTTTT
abundance: NA; v_gene: TRBV4-1; d_gene: TRBD1; j_gene: TRBJ2-1; CDR3aa: CASSPLTGGFGEQFF; CDR3nt: TGCGCCAGCAGCCCCTTAACAGGGGGCTTCGGTGAGCAGTTCTTC
abundance: many; v_gene: TRBV2; d_gene: TRBD2; j_gene: TRBJ2-2; CDR3aa: CASTSGLAVLNTGELFF; CDR3nt: TGTGCCAGCACCTCAGGGCTAGCGGTGCTCAACACCGGGGAGCTGTTTTTT
abundance: few; v_gene: TRBV18; d_gene: TRBD1; j_gene: TRBJ2-7; CDR3aa: CASSSNHRQGAREQYF; CDR3nt: TGTGCCAGCTCATCCAACCATCGACAGGGGGCTAGGGAGCAGTACTTC
abundance: few; v_gene: TRBV27; d_gene: NA; j_gene: TRBJ2-7; CDR3aa: CASNPHSGNVYEQYF; CDR3nt: TGTGCCAGCAACCCCCATAGCGGCAACGTCTACGAGCAGTACTTC
abundance: NA; v_gene: TRBV4-2; d_gene: NA; j_gene: TRBJ1-1; CDR3aa: CASSQAGPTEAFF; CDR3nt: TGTGCCAGCAGCCAAGCAGGCCCCACTGAAGCTTTCTTT
abundance: many; v_gene: TRBV4-1; d_gene: TRBD1; j_gene: TRBJ1-2; CDR3aa: CASSQGQGARVYIDGYTF; CDR3nt: TGCGCCAGCAGCCAAGGACAGGGGGCTCGCGTATATATTGATGGCTACACCTTC
abundance: NA; v_gene: TRBV7-9; d_gene: NA; j_gene: TRBJ2-3; CDR3aa: CASSSPDGTDTQYF; CDR3nt: TGTGCCAGCAGTTCCCCCGACGGCACAGATACGCAGTATTTT
abundance: NA; v_gene: TRBV19; d_gene: TRBD1; j_gene: TRBJ1-4; CDR3aa: CASSTQGGEKLFF; CDR3nt: TGTGCCAGTAGTACACAGGGGGGTGAAAAACTGTTTTTT
abundance: many; v_gene: TRBV7-8; d_gene: NA; j_gene: TRBJ1-1; CDR3aa: CASSLLVESAEAFF; CDR3nt: TGTGCCAGCAGCTTACTCGTTGAGTCTGCTGAAGCTTTCTTT
abundance: NA; v_gene: TRBV6-6; d_gene: NA; j_gene: TRBJ1-6; CDR3aa: CASRTTKSMSPLHF; CDR3nt: TGTGCCAGCAGGACGACAAAAAGTATGAGTCCCCTCCACTTT
abundance: NA; v_gene: TRBV7-6; d_gene: TRBD1; j_gene: TRBJ2-1; CDR3aa: CASSPGWDRLYNEQFF; CDR3nt: TGTGCCAGCAGCCCGGGGTGGGACAGGCTATACAATGAGCAGTTCTTC
abundance: NA; v_gene: TRBV5-1; d_gene: NA; j_gene: TRBJ2-6; CDR3aa: CASSLGGTGANVLTF; CDR3nt: TGCGCCAGCAGCTTGGGGGGAACTGGGGCCAACGTCCTGACTTTC
abundance: NA; v_gene: TRBV10-2; d_gene: NA; j_gene: TRBJ1-6; CDR3aa: CASSEGGHHNSPLHF; CDR3nt: TGCGCCAGCAGTGAGGGAGGACACCATAATTCACCCCTCCACTTT
abundance: many; v_gene: TRBV12-3/TRBV12-4; d_gene: NA; j_gene: TRBJ2-5; CDR3aa: CASSPSHTREQETQYF; CDR3nt: TGTGCCAGCAGTCCGAGCCATACTAGGGAGCAAGAGACCCAGTACTTC
abundance: NA; v_gene: TRBV11-1; d_gene: NA; j_gene: TRBJ2-6; CDR3aa: CASSDPPRSGANILTF; CDR3nt: TGTGCCAGCAGCGACCCCCCTCGATCTGGGGCCAACATCCTGACTTTC
abundance: many; v_gene: TRBV12-3/TRBV12-4; d_gene: NA; j_gene: TRBJ1-2; CDR3aa: CASRKTGHNYGYTF; CDR3nt: TGTGCCAGCAGGAAAACAGGTCATAACTATGGCTACACCTTC
abundance: NA; v_gene: TRBV10-3; d_gene: NA; j_gene: TRBJ1-4; CDR3aa: CATRPGAEEKLFF; CDR3nt: TGTGCCACCCGCCCCGGGGCCGAGGAAAAACTGTTTTTT
abundance: NA; v_gene: TRBV12-3/TRBV12-4; d_gene: NA; j_gene: TRBJ1-2; CDR3aa: CASSSILHGYTF; CDR3nt: TGTGCCAGCAGTTCGATACTCCATGGCTACACCTTC
abundance: NA; v_gene: TRBV3-1; d_gene: NA; j_gene: TRBJ1-5; CDR3aa: CASSQDSRAGQPQHF; CDR3nt: TGTGCCAGCAGCCAAGATTCCAGGGCCGGTCAGCCCCAGCATTTT
abundance: few; v_gene: TRBV5-5; d_gene: NA; j_gene: TRBJ1-2; CDR3aa: CASSLESGGYTF; CDR3nt: TGTGCCAGCAGCCTGGAGAGCGGCGGCTACACCTTC
abundance: many; v_gene: TRBV12-5; d_gene: NA; j_gene: TRBJ1-2; CDR3aa: CASGPGPGFLSYGYTF; CDR3nt: TGTGCTAGTGGTCCTGGACCCGGCTTTTTGAGCTATGGCTACACCTTC
abundance: NA; v_gene: TRBV4-1; d_gene: TRBD1; j_gene: TRBJ2-6; CDR3aa: CASSQGAGGAFGANVLTF; CDR3nt: TGCGCCAGCAGCCAAGGGGCAGGGGGCGCGTTTGGGGCCAACGTCCTGACTTTC
abundance: many; v_gene: TRBV27; d_gene: NA; j_gene: TRBJ1-6; CDR3aa: CASSPLSSYNSPLHF; CDR3nt: TGTGCCAGCAGTCCGCTTAGCTCCTATAATTCACCCCTCCACTTT
abundance: many; v_gene: TRBV18; d_gene: NA; j_gene: TRBJ1-3; CDR3aa: CATSEGVGDTIYF; CDR3nt: TGTGCCACCTCCGAAGGGGTCGGAGACACCATATATTTT
abundance: few; v_gene: TRBV10-3; d_gene: TRBD1; j_gene: TRBJ2-3; CDR3aa: CAIKPGQGPDTQYF; CDR3nt: TGTGCCATCAAACCGGGACAGGGACCAGATACGCAGTATTTT
abundance: NA; v_gene: TRBV20-1; d_gene: NA; j_gene: TRBJ2-7; CDR3aa: CSAAVRPEYEQYF; CDR3nt: TGCAGTGCTGCGGTCCGGCCGGAGTACGAGCAGTACTTC
abundance: few; v_gene: TRBV7-9; d_gene: NA; j_gene: TRBJ1-2; CDR3aa: CASSLGADISYTF; CDR3nt: TGTGCCAGCAGCTTAGGCGCCGATATAAGCTACACCTTC
abundance: many; v_gene: TRBV12-3/TRBV12-4; d_gene: TRBD1; j_gene: TRBJ1-5; CDR3aa: CASSARNGQGGQPQHF; CDR3nt: TGTGCCAGCAGTGCCCGGAACGGACAGGGGGGACAGCCCCAGCATTTT
abundance: many; v_gene: TRBV29-1; d_gene: TRBD1; j_gene: TRBJ2-1; CDR3aa: CSVEKRTGQLNEQFF; CDR3nt: TGCAGCGTTGAAAAACGTACGGGACAGCTCAATGAGCAGTTCTTC
abundance: few; v_gene: TRBV11-1; d_gene: NA; j_gene: TRBJ2-3; CDR3aa: CASSHLSSTDTQYF; CDR3nt: TGTGCCAGCAGCCACCTTTCTAGCACAGATACGCAGTATTTT
abundance: few; v_gene: TRBV2; d_gene: TRBD1; j_gene: TRBJ2-2; CDR3aa: CASSRDRANTGELFF; CDR3nt: TGTGCCAGCTCCCGGGACAGGGCGAACACCGGGGAGCTGTTTTTT
abundance: few; v_gene: TRBV6-1; d_gene: NA; j_gene: TRBJ1-2; CDR3aa: CASSEGRVTRNYGYTF; CDR3nt: TGTGCCAGCAGTGAAGGTCGAGTGACGCGTAACTATGGCTACACCTTC
abundance: few; v_gene: TRBV5-1; d_gene: TRBD1; j_gene: TRBJ1-2; CDR3aa: CASSVTGVGYGYTF; CDR3nt: TGCGCCAGCAGCGTGACAGGGGTCGGCTATGGCTACACCTTC
abundance: NA; v_gene: TRBV30; d_gene: NA; j_gene: TRBJ2-7; CDR3aa: CAWSIAADEQYF; CDR3nt: TGTGCCTGGAGTATAGCGGCCGACGAGCAGTACTTC
abundance: NA; v_gene: TRBV15; d_gene: NA; j_gene: TRBJ2-1; CDR3aa: CATSRDRDLNSYNEQFF; CDR3nt: TGTGCCACCAGCAGAGACCGTGACTTAAACTCCTACAATGAGCAGTTCTTC
abundance: many; v_gene: TRBV2; d_gene: NA; j_gene: TRBJ1-1; CDR3aa: CASRSWTEAFF; CDR3nt: TGTGCCAGCAGATCGTGGACTGAAGCTTTCTTT
abundance: NA; v_gene: TRBV15; d_gene: NA; j_gene: TRBJ1-6; CDR3aa: CATSSSVGIDSPLHF; CDR3nt: TGTGCCACCAGCAGTTCAGTGGGGATCGATTCACCCCTCCACTTT
abundance: NA; v_gene: TRBV12-3/TRBV12-4; d_gene: NA; j_gene: TRBJ2-1; CDR3aa: CASSLRQTNEQFF; CDR3nt: TGTGCCAGCAGTTTAAGGCAGACCAATGAGCAGTTCTTC
abundance: many; v_gene: TRBV7-3; d_gene: NA; j_gene: TRBJ2-2; CDR3aa: CASSLASAGELFF; CDR3nt: TGTGCCAGCAGCTTAGCTTCTGCCGGGGAGCTGTTTTTT
abundance: many; v_gene: TRBV5-1; d_gene: NA; j_gene: TRBJ2-7; CDR3aa: CASSLTGARGGYEQYF; CDR3nt: TGCGCCAGCAGCTTGACTGGCGCGAGGGGAGGCTACGAGCAGTACTTC
abundance: many; v_gene: TRBV2; d_gene: NA; j_gene: TRBJ1-5; CDR3aa: CASSEVIPLQHF; CDR3nt: TGTGCCAGCAGTGAAGTTATCCCACTCCAGCATTTT
abundance: many; v_gene: TRBV7-9; d_gene: NA; j_gene: TRBJ1-1; CDR3aa: CASTRGAEAFF; CDR3nt: TGTGCCAGCACCCGGGGGGCTGAAGCTTTCTTT
abundance: NA; v_gene: TRBV5-5; d_gene: NA; j_gene: TRBJ1-4; CDR3aa: CASRRLRGSNEKLFF; CDR3nt: TGTGCCAGCAGGCGACTAAGGGGCTCGAATGAAAAACTGTTTTTT
abundance: NA; v_gene: TRBV18; d_gene: NA; j_gene: TRBJ2-3; CDR3aa: CASSPESETDTQYF; CDR3nt: TGTGCCAGCTCACCAGAGTCCGAAACAGATACGCAGTATTTT